The 7 T cell receptor beta chains below come from one sample, sequenced in a study of blood T cell repertoires in COVID-19. Using immunoSEQ multiplex PCR, the repertoire was profiled, and TCRdb retains in-frame clones only, with some absent. The table records about 200,000 clones, about nine tenths of them present only once. Sequenced: peripheral blood. These TCRs come from a man aged 30 to 39 who had recovered from COVID-19.

This chain connects TRBV5-1 to TRBJ2-7; TRBD1 might be the D (6 bases). The germline V and J ends were trimmed by 3 bases and 0 bases, with 10 bases remaining between them. Germline loops: CDR1 SGHRS, CDR2 YFSETQ. The CDR3 has 14 amino acids. The CDR3 loop is CASSSTGRSYEQYF. CDR3 in DNA: TGCGCCAGCAGCTCCACAGGGCGCTCCTACGAGCAGTACTTC. The full variable domain, with the rest looked up from reference TRBV5-1 and TRBJ2-7, is KAGVTQTPRYLIKTRGQQVTLSCSPISGHRSVSWYQQTPGQGLQFLFEYFSETQRNKGNFPGRFSGRQFSNSRSEMNVSTLELGDSALYLCASSSTGRSYEQYFGPGTRLTVT.

The CDR3, as DNA: TGTGCCAGCAGCTTCCATAGACTAGCGGGGGGGCGATCGTCGGAGACCCAGTACTTC. This encodes CASSFHRLAGGRSSETQYF. V usage is TRBV5-5 and J usage is TRBJ2-5; TRBD2 matches 14 bases. The germline V gene has CDR1 SGHKS and CDR2 YYEKEE (reference sequence). The ends lost 2 bases at V and 5 bases at J; junction bases unmatched: 14. CDR3 length: 19 amino acids.

The rearrangement links TRBV27 to TRBJ1-2, with D hard to call. This CDR3 spans 13 amino acids. V lost 3 bases and J 3 bases, leaving 8 bases between the germline ends. The germline V gene has CDR1 MNHEY and CDR2 SMNVEV (reference sequence). The CDR3 loop is CASSFGRDYGYTF. The CDR3 coding sequence is TGTGCCAGCAGTTTCGGTAGAGACTATGGCTACACCTTC.

The chain employs TRBV28 and TRBJ2-7; 11 bases line up with TRBD2. Germline V CDR1 and CDR2: MDHEN, SYDVKM. The CDR3 contains 17 residues. The ends lost 1 base at V and 6 bases at J; junction bases unmatched: 11. CDR3 DNA: TGTGCCAGCAGTTTATTTCACTTTAGCGGGGGGGCGGGCGAGCAGTACTTC. Protein product: CASSLFHFSGGAGEQYF.

The chain combines TRBV11-3 with TRBJ1-1; the D gene is possibly TRBD1 (6 bases). Germline loops: CDR1 SGHNT, CDR2 YENEEA. V gave up 4 bases and J gave up 1 base, with 16 bases separating them. The CDR3 sequence is 16 residues long. The CDR3 here is CASSSHPGTQNTEAFF. The CDR3 nucleotides are TGTGCCAGCAGCTCCCATCCCGGGACACAGAACACTGAAGCTTTCTTT.

The rearrangement uses TRBV5-1 and TRBJ2-3, with D maybe TRBD1 (6 bases). The CDR3 is 15 amino acids. Per germline, CDR1 SGHRS and CDR2 YFSETQ. The germline V and J ends were trimmed by 3 bases and 2 bases, with 13 bases remaining between them. CDR3 coding DNA: TGCGCCAGCAGCTACCCGGGACACCTCACAGATACGCAGTATTTT. It specifies CASSYPGHLTDTQYF.

The chain links TRBV7-6 to TRBJ2-2; a weak D match, TRBD2 (5 bases). V lost 2 bases and J 0 bases, leaving 10 bases between the germline ends. CDR1 and CDR2 (germline): SGHVS, FNYEAQ. The CDR3 contains 16 residues. The CDR3 DNA reads as TGTGCCAGCAGCTTAATGGCGGAGGCGAACACCGGGGAGCTGTTTTTT. Amino acids: CASSLMAEANTGELFF.